The sequence of this T cell receptor beta chain was determined in a study of CD4 T cells in relation to SARS-CoV-2 and coronaviruses. The study's findings and limits: The cross-reactivity analysis covered only spike protein, not other viral proteins.

Deep TCR-beta sequencing used DNA from uncultured naive and memory CD4+ T cells. Produced via immunoSEQ multiplex PCR; TCRdb's table is partial and in-frame only. The sample contains some 65,000 clones, around 86% of which appear only once. Remarks on this clone: Antigen specificity is unknown. Other DNA sequences in the sample encode the same CDR3.

The CDR3 spans 14 residues. In germline, CDR1 is SGHRS, CDR2 YFSETQ. Trimming removed 2 bases from V and 2 bases from J; junction bases left unmatched: 1. Before the COVID-19 pandemic, during about 2011-2019, CD4+ T cells were taken from unexposed donors. Naive and memory CD4+ T cells came from enriched cryopreserved PBMCs. This rearrangement joins TRBV5-1 to TRBJ2-7; 10 positions match TRBD1. Sequences were obtained from memory CD4+ T cells from PBMCs. This TCR was sampled from a human donor in good health. For the CDR3, the DNA is TGCGCCAGCAGCTTAGGACAGGGGGCCTACGAGCAGTACTTC. Translating gives CASSLGQGAYEQYF.